The clone carrying this T cell receptor (beta chain) is a singleton in its sample. The data stem from a study of OX40 agonist ivuxolimab in advanced cancers. Study summary: Patients were treated with ivuxolimab, an agonistic anti-OX40 (CD134) antibody. Enrollees could have had prior anti-PD-1, anti-PD-L1 or anti-CTLA-4 therapy, which under 50% had received.

Blood sampling took place at baseline, cycle 4 day 1, and cycle 7 day 1. Sequenced by immunoSEQ multiplex PCR; TCRdb stores in-frame clones only, minus some. The sample holds about 45,000 clones; roughly 90% are singletons and the top ten take about 15%. This clonotype was obtained from an adult with an advanced solid tumor such as melanoma, head and neck, liver or kidney cancer. The sequencing used CD4+ or CD8+ T cells sorted from blood, collected in a trial of the OX40 agonist ivuxolimab.

The CDR3 DNA reads as TGCAGTGCTTCGCGGACAGGGATGCAGTACTTC. Translating it yields CSASRTGMQYF. The J gene is TRBJ2-7, the V gene TRBV20-1, with 8 bases identical to TRBD1. J gave up 9 bases and V 5 bases, and 6 bases lay outside the gene matches. Germline-derived CDR1 and CDR2 are DFQATT and SNEGSKA (reference sequence). The CDR3 runs 11 residues.